The entry below describes one TCR beta chain. Clones were read by immunoSEQ multiplex PCR, and TCRdb kept only the in-frame ones, dropping some. The profile shows some 140,000 clones, 90% to 95% of them singletons. The data stem from a study of T cell responses to AZD1222 COVID-19 vaccine. The CDR3 contains 14 residues. V was trimmed by 2 bases and J by 7 bases, leaving 14 bases between them. Germline V gene data show CDR1 as SGHTA and CDR2 as FQGNSA. The source is an adult who received the AZD1222 COVID-19 vaccine. The V gene is TRBV7-2, the J gene TRBJ1-2, with a tentative D call TRBD1 (6 bases). The source was peripheral blood, collected 28 days after the second AZD1222 dose. Here the CDR3 reads CASSLSSGARGYTF. CDR3 bases: TGTGCCAGCAGCTTATCATCGGGGGCTCGTGGCTACACCTTC.